Shown below are 29 T cell receptor beta chains from a single sample sequenced in a study of regulatory T cells in long-lasting Graves disease. Libraries of TCR beta came from iRepertoire HTBI primers plus Arm-PCR of CDR3 regions. TCRdb recomputed calls from the multiplex PCR reads with MiXCR, one row per CDR3 protein. In the table there are hundreds of thousands of distinct CDR3 sequences, around 21% of which are singletons. As to time point: persistent/refractory GD, antithyroid drugs over 5 years with positive TRAb. PBMC-extracted RNA yielded the TCR library. Here the sequenced sample was peripheral blood mononuclear cells (PBMCs), taken when the disease was refractory, from a patient treated with antithyroid drugs. The origin of the receptors is a female donor with Graves disease.

The chain joins TRBV7-8 to TRBJ1-6; D gene unclear. Germline CDR1 SGHVS, CDR2 FQNEAQ. The V end lost 3 bases, the J end lost 8 bases, and 11 bases lay between the germline ends. CDR3 length: 14 residues. CDR3 bases: TGTGCCAGCAGCTTCCCGCCCTGGGATTCACCCCTCCACTTT. Translating it yields CASSFPPWDSPLHF.

This clonotype appeared a few times. This chain joins TRBV7-3 and TRBJ2-7; TRBD1 is a possible D gene (6 bases). Trimming left V 1 base short and J 2 bases short, with 12 bases between. CDR3 size: 15 residues. Germline lookup yields CDR1 SGHTA and CDR2 FQGTGA. CDR3 residues: CASSLIPGEAYEQYF. CDR3 DNA sequence: TGTGCCAGCAGCTTAATACCAGGGGAAGCCTACGAGCAGTACTTC.

At least ten counts were recorded for this clonotype. The chain recombines TRBV7-3 with TRBJ2-3; D is unresolved. Germline CDR1 and CDR2: SGHTA and FQGTGA. The CDR3 consists of 13 residues. V was clipped by 2 bases and J by 1 base, with 4 bases between them. The CDR3 is CASSLLGTDTQYF. CDR3 in DNA: TGTGCCAGCAGCTTACTCGGCACAGATACGCAGTATTTT.

This clonotype has a handful of counts. The chain carries TRBV3-2 and TRBJ2-7; TRBD2, the D gene given by the table, was not confirmed from the DNA. TRBV3-2 is assigned pseudogene status. The CDR3 has 13 residues. CDR3 DNA sequence: TGTGCACAAGGTCTAGCGGGAGTCGGCGAGCAGTACTTC. Its protein is CAQGLAGVGEQYF.

V gene TRBV4-1 combines with J gene TRBJ1-1; D remains unclear. Trimming pared 0 bases from V and 10 bases from J, leaving 12 bases between. This CDR3 is built from 13 residues. Germline loops: CDR1 MGHRA, CDR2 YSYEKL. The CDR3 DNA reads as TGCGCCAGCAGCCAAGAGGCCAGCACGCGAGCTTTCTTT. Translating gives CASSQEASTRAFF.

This clonotype was detected many times. This sequence joins TRBV12-3 or TRBV12-4 and TRBJ2-5; possible D gene TRBD1, 6 bases. The CDR3 sequence is 14 residues long. V was pared by 3 bases and J by 1 base, with 9 bases between. The CDR3 region is CASSFGQSQETQYF. DNA for the CDR3: TGTGCCAGCAGTTTCGGACAGAGCCAAGAGACCCAGTACTTC.

A few counts support this clonotype. The chain links TRBV6-2 or TRBV6-3 to TRBJ2-7; TRBD1 aligns across 7 bases. The CDR3 totals 14 residues. V dropped 4 bases and J dropped 3; count of bases not matched to a gene: 6. Germline V gene sequence: CDR1 MNHEY, CDR2 SVGEGT. CDR3 region: CASSLTGNYYEQYF. CDR3 sequence (DNA): TGTGCCAGCAGTTTGACAGGGAACTACTACGAGCAGTACTTC.

Ten or more counts support this clonotype. V and J are TRBV28 and TRBJ1-5; 7 nucleotides align to TRBD1. Germline V gives CDR1 MDHEN, CDR2 SYDVKM. The CDR3 has 14 residues. V dropped 5 bases and J dropped 6; count of bases not matched to a gene: 7. The DNA for the CDR3 is TGTGCCAGCAGTCATCAACAGGGGATTCAGCCCCAGCATTTT. As protein: CASSHQQGIQPQHF.

This clonotype showed up just a few times. V gene TRBV27 combines with J gene TRBJ1-2; a possible D gene is TRBD1 (6 bases). The germline V gene encodes CDR1 MNHEY and CDR2 SMNVEV (reference sequence). The V end was cut by 3 bases, the J end by 5 bases, with 16 bases between. This CDR3 has 15 residues. CDR3 loop: CASSFSGGGPYGYTF. In DNA form, the CDR3 reads TGTGCCAGCAGTTTCTCAGGTGGGGGCCCATATGGCTACACCTTC.

The chain links TRBV7-2 to TRBJ2-1; weak D call: TRBD2 (6 bases). Per the germline V gene, CDR1 is SGHTA and CDR2 is FQGNSA. Trimming left V 5 bases short and J 6 bases short, with 17 bases between. The CDR3 consists of 15 residues. This chain's CDR3 is CASSPAGLASNEQFF. The CDR3 region has the DNA TGTGCCAGCAGCCCGGCGGGGTTAGCGTCCAATGAGCAGTTCTTC.

This sequence joins TRBV6-1 and TRBJ1-2; perhaps TRBD1 as D (5 bases). This CDR3 spans 14 amino acids. Germline lookup yields CDR1 MNHNS and CDR2 SASEGT. The V gene lost 3 bases and the J gene lost 5 bases, with 13 bases spanning the gap. CDR3 in DNA: TGTGCCAGCAGTGATCCGGGACGGAATTATGGCTACACCTTC. It specifies CASSDPGRNYGYTF.

This clonotype was detected many times. The chain is built from TRBV20-1 and TRBJ2-5; TRBD1 matches at 10 bases. CDR3 length: 14 residues. J gave up 2 bases and V 4 bases, and 4 bases lay outside the gene matches. From germline, CDR1 is DFQATT and CDR2 SNEGSKA (reference sequence). CDR3 bases: TGCAGTGCTATCGACAGGGGGCCGCAAGAGACCCAGTACTTC. It yields the protein CSAIDRGPQETQYF.

The chain recombines TRBV7-2 with TRBJ2-7; D is ambiguous. V was cut by 1 base and J by 5 bases, with 9 bases left in between. Germline V lookup: CDR1 SGHTA, CDR2 FQGNSA. The CDR3 runs 13 residues. CDR3 amino acids: CASSLDPGHEQYF. The CDR3 DNA reads TGTGCCAGCAGCTTAGATCCGGGTCACGAGCAGTACTTC.

The chain joins TRBV7-3 to TRBJ1-1; unclear D gene. The CDR3 length is 14 residues. Trimming removed 4 bases from V and 2 bases from J, with 11 bases in between. Germline assignment: CDR1 SGHTA and CDR2 FQGTGA. In DNA form, the CDR3 reads TGTGCCAGCAGCTCATTTCCGGCAAACACTGAAGCTTTCTTT. As protein: CASSSFPANTEAFF.

The V and J genes are TRBV13 and TRBJ2-3, with D maybe TRBD2 (6 bases). Germline CDR1 and CDR2: PRHDT and FYEKMQ (reference sequence). CDR3 length: 14 amino acids. Trimming cost V 3 bases and J 7 bases, with 14 bases left between them. CDR3 loop: CASSFPGEAYTQYF. The CDR3 DNA reads TGTGCCAGCAGCTTCCCGGGGGAAGCGTATACGCAGTATTTT.

This clonotype turned up a few times. The chain combines TRBV19 with TRBJ1-5; the D is unclear. V was pared by 5 bases and J by 5 bases, with 10 bases between. The germline gives CDR1 LNHDA, CDR2 SQIVND (reference sequence). The CDR3 has 13 amino acids. The CDR3 DNA sequence: TGTGCCAGTAGTCCATCCCGAGATCAGCCCCAGCATTTT. Protein sequence: CASSPSRDQPQHF. The full variable domain, with the rest looked up from reference TRBV19 and TRBJ1-5, is DGGITQSPKYLFRKEGQNVTLSCEQNLNHDAMYWYRQDPGQGLRLIYYSQIVNDFQKGDIAEGYSVSREKKESFPLTVTSAQKNPTAFYLCASSPSRDQPQHFGDGTRLSIL.

This clonotype was found a few times. V usage is TRBV19 and J usage is TRBJ2-7; 7 positions agree with TRBD1. Losses at the gene ends were 9 bases for V and 5 bases for J; bases not matched to a gene: 13. Per germline, CDR1 LNHDA and CDR2 SQIVND (reference sequence). The CDR3 spans 14 residues. The CDR3 DNA follows: TGTGCCAGCAGAACCGACAGGGTCTCGGACGAGCAGTACTTC. Translation: CASRTDRVSDEQYF.

This clonotype was detected ten times or more. The rearrangement joins TRBV7-9 to TRBJ2-5, with D possibly being TRBD2 (5 bases). From germline, CDR1 is SEHNR and CDR2 FQNEAQ (reference sequence). V lost 5 bases to trimming and J lost 2 bases, with 18 bases between them. The length of the CDR3 is 16 residues. The DNA of the CDR3 is TGTGCCAGCAGCAACCACTATTCAGCGGAGCAAGAGACCCAGTACTTC. This sequence encodes CASSNHYSAEQETQYF.

The chain employs TRBV6-1 and TRBJ2-7, with 7 bases lining up with TRBD1. The CDR3 spans 17 residues. J was trimmed by 7 bases and V by 6 bases; bases with no gene match: 21. Germline V CDR1 and CDR2: MNHNS, SASEGT. This chain's CDR3 is CASSSRTDRWYPWEQYF. The DNA for the CDR3 is TGTGCCAGCAGCTCCCGAACGGACAGGTGGTATCCCTGGGAGCAGTACTTC.

This sequence joins TRBV6-9 and TRBJ2-3; D call uncertain. CDR3 length: 14 residues. V shed 4 bases and J shed 0 bases, with 8 bases lying between them. Per germline, CDR1 MNHGY and CDR2 SVAAGI. CDR3: CASSWRHSTDTQYF. In DNA, the CDR3 is TGTGCCAGCAGTTGGCGCCATAGCACAGATACGCAGTATTTT.

This clonotype was recorded many times. This chain connects TRBV7-6 to TRBJ2-7; D is possibly TRBD2 (5 bases). CDR1 is SGHVS and CDR2 is FNYEAQ in the germline V gene. The CDR3 sequence is 13 residues long. V was pared by 1 base and J by 8 bases, with 12 bases between. The CDR3 DNA is TGTGCCAGCAGCTTAGATCCTGAGGGCCAGCAGTACTTC. Protein sequence: CASSLDPEGQQYF.

This clonotype was observed a handful of times. The V gene is TRBV4-1, the J gene TRBJ2-7; D ambiguous. This CDR3 region has 13 residues. CDR1 MGHRA and CDR2 YSYEKL come from the germline V gene. With 1 base removed from V and 2 bases from J, the gap between germline ends came to 6 bases. CDR3 region: CASSQVGTYEQYF. In DNA, the CDR3 is TGCGCCAGCAGCCAAGTGGGAACCTACGAGCAGTACTTC.

The gene calls are TRBV5-4 and TRBJ2-7; D is perhaps TRBD2 (7 bases). Germline-derived CDR1 and CDR2 are SGHNT and YYREEE (reference sequence). The V and J ends lost 7 bases and 2 bases respectively, with 19 bases between them. The CDR3 loop spans 15 amino acids. CDR3 nucleotides: TGTGCCAGCCCCCGAGGGGGGGGCCTCCCCTACGAGCAGTACTTC. This translates into CASPRGGGLPYEQYF.

This chain joins TRBV20-1 and TRBJ1-2; the D gene is possibly TRBD1 (5 bases). The germline gives CDR1 DFQATT, CDR2 SNEGSKA (reference sequence). The CDR3 is 14 residues long. V was trimmed by 1 base and J by 4 bases, leaving 13 bases between them. In DNA, the CDR3 is TGCAGTGCTAGAGTGGGGGTTGTCATCTATGGCTACACCTTC. Its translation is CSARVGVVIYGYTF.

This clonotype was found a few times. This chain connects TRBV6-1 to TRBJ2-4; D may be TRBD1 (5 bases). The V end was cut by 8 bases, the J end by 3 bases, with 20 bases between. The V gene's germline CDR1 is MNHNS and CDR2 SASEGT. CDR3 size: 16 residues. For the CDR3, the DNA is TGTGCCAGCGACCTCAGGGCTCCCCCGAGCAAAAACATTCAGTACTTC. Its protein product is CASDLRAPPSKNIQYF.

There are many counts of this clonotype. The chain combines TRBV15 with TRBJ1-1, with 7 bases lining up with TRBD1. CDR3 size: 15 residues. After removal of 3 bases from V and 4 bases from J, the junction contained 8 bases not matched to a gene. Germline V lookup: CDR1 LNHNV, CDR2 YYDKDF (reference sequence). The CDR3 protein is CATSSDRELVTEAFF. CDR3 nucleotide sequence: TGTGCCACCAGCAGCGACAGGGAATTAGTCACTGAAGCTTTCTTT.

Regarding this clonotype: One end of the junction varies from germline; a read error may be responsible. The chain has TRBV6-5 and TRBJ2-7, with 12 bases lining up with TRBD2. The CDR3 consists of 17 residues. Per germline, CDR1 MNHEY and CDR2 SVGAGI. CDR3 amino acids: CASSYSGPLAGGYEQYF. The CDR3 DNA is TGTGCCAGTAGTTACTCGGGCCCACTAGCGGGGGGCTACGAGCAGTACTTC.

The chain recombines TRBV20-1 with TRBJ2-7; D is perhaps TRBD1 or TRBD2 (5 bases each). The CDR3 length is 14 residues. Trimming stripped 3 bases from V and 3 bases from J, with 15 bases between. Germline lookup yields CDR1 DFQATT and CDR2 SNEGSKA (reference sequence). The CDR3 DNA sequence: TGCAGTGCTAGCGATCCGGTGGGGGACTACGAGCAGTACTTC. Amino acids: CSASDPVGDYEQYF.

This clonotype was found a few times. In DNA form, the CDR3 reads TGTGCCAGCAGCGTAGGAGTCCTCCCTTACGAGCAGTACTTC. As protein: CASSVGVLPYEQYF. The genes are TRBV9 and TRBJ2-7, with D hard to call. V lost 0 bases to trimming and J lost 4 bases, with 11 bases between them. The CDR3 has 14 amino acids. From germline, CDR1 is SGDLS and CDR2 YYNGEE. Together with reference TRBV9 and TRBJ2-7, the CDR3 gives the full variable domain: DSGVTQTPKHLITATGQRVTLRCSPRSGDLSVYWYQQSLDQGLQFLIQYYNGEERAKGNILERFSAQQFPDLHSELNLSSLELGDSALYFCASSVGVLPYEQYFGPGTRLTVT.